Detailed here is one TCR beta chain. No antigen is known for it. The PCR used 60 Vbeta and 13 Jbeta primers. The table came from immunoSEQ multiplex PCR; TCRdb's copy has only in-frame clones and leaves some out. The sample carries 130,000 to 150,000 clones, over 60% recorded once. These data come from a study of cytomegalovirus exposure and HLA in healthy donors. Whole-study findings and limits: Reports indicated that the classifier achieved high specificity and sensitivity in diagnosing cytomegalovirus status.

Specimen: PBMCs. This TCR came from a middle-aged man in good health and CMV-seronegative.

CDR3 amino acids: CASSKALNRTTNTEAFF. CDR3 nucleotides: TGTGCCAGCAGCAAAGCGCTTAACAGAACGACGAACACTGAAGCTTTCTTT. V and J are TRBV21-1 and TRBJ1-1; the table names TRBD1, a call not compared with the DNA. TRBV21-1 is a pseudogene segment. The length of the CDR3 is 17 residues.